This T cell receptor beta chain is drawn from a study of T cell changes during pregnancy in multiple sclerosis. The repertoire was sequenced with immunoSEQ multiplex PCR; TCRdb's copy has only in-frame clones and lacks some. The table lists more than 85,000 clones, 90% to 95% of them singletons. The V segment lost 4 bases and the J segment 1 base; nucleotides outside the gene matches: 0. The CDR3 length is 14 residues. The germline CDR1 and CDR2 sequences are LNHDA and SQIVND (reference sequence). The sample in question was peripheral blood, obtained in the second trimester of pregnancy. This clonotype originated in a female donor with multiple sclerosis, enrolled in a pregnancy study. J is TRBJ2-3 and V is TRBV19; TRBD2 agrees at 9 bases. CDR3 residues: CASSSGRGTDTQYF. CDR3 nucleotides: TGTGCCAGTAGTAGCGGGAGGGGCACAGATACGCAGTATTTT.